This T cell receptor beta chain was sequenced for a study of blood T cell repertoires in COVID-19. On the study more broadly: Sites across the United States, Italy and Spain contributed samples from acute and convalescent COVID-19.

Germline V gene sequence: CDR1 ENHRY, CDR2 SYGVKD. The CDR3 is 13 residues long. Trimming cost V 10 bases and J 4 bases; bases outside gene matches: 6. Here immunoSEQ multiplex PCR was the method, and the copy in TCRdb shows in-frame clones only, minus some. The sample records tens of thousands of clones, over 65% being singletons. The chain couples TRBV10-3 to TRBJ1-4, with TRBD1 matching over 7 bases. Specimen: peripheral blood. The TCR was taken from a man in his 70s with COVID-19, enrolled during active disease. CDR3 coding DNA: TGTGCCAGCCAGGGACAGAATAATGAAAAACTGTTTTTT. This sequence encodes CASQGQNNEKLFF.